The 7 T cell receptor beta chains reported below all come from one sample, sequenced in a study of blood T cell dynamics during melanoma immunotherapy. Method: immunoSEQ multiplex PCR; TCRdb's copy keeps in-frame clones and lacks some. Of over 900 clones detected, 90% to 95% appear once; the ten largest clones hold 4.5% to 7%. Time point reported: week 3, after first cycle of checkpoint inhibitor. The material sequenced was effector memory CD8+ T cells from blood, taken from a patient treated with checkpoint blockade. These receptors came from a human donor with melanoma.

This clone is a singleton in its sample. The chain joins TRBV27 to TRBJ2-5, with a possible D match to TRBD1 (6 bases). This CDR3 has 13 residues. The germline V and J ends were trimmed by 5 bases and 5 bases, with 12 bases remaining between them. Germline-derived CDR1 and CDR2 are MNHEY and SMNVEV (reference sequence). In DNA, the CDR3 is TGTGCCAGCAGTCAACAGGGTTGGGAGACCCAGTACTTC. It is translated as CASSQQGWETQYF.

The chain carries TRBV28 and TRBJ1-2; tentatively, D is TRBD1 (6 bases). Trimming cost V 8 bases and J 2 bases, with 21 bases left between them. The length of the CDR3 is 16 residues. Germline V gives CDR1 MDHEN, CDR2 SYDVKM. For the CDR3, the DNA is TGTGCCAGCTCTTTCCTCCCCGCAGGGGCAAACTATGGCTACACCTTC. Protein sequence: CASSFLPAGANYGYTF.

The gene calls are TRBV2 and TRBJ2-7; 11 nucleotides agree with TRBD2. With V trimmed by 2 bases and J by 0 bases, 0 bases remained unmatched. The germline V gene has CDR1 SNHLY and CDR2 FYNNEI. This CDR3 spans 15 amino acids. The CDR3 DNA reads as TGTGCCAGCAGTGAAACTAGCGGGAGCTCCTACGAGCAGTACTTC. Translating it yields CASSETSGSSYEQYF.

This chain connects TRBV2 to TRBJ2-1; possibly TRBD2 for D (6 bases). The CDR3 spans 15 residues. Germline CDR1 reads SNHLY; CDR2 reads FYNNEI. Trimming cost V 7 bases and J 10 bases, with 23 bases left between them. The CDR3 region is CASNPGGSGVREQFF. Written as DNA, the CDR3 is TGTGCCAGCAACCCCGGGGGTAGCGGAGTCAGGGAGCAGTTCTTC.

This rearrangement joins TRBV28 to TRBJ1-1; D is unclear. There are 14 residues in the CDR3. Germline CDR1 reads MDHEN; CDR2 reads SYDVKM. The V end was cut by 2 bases, the J end by 1 base, with 8 bases between. The CDR3: CASSLGVGNTEAFF. The CDR3 nucleotides are TGTGCCAGCAGTTTAGGGGTAGGGAACACTGAAGCTTTCTTT.

This clone occurred once. The CDR3, as DNA: TGTGCCAGCAGCGCGGTGCCGGGGGAGACCCAGTACTTC. This gives the protein CASSAVPGETQYF. The chain links TRBV7-6 to TRBJ2-5; a possible D gene is TRBD2 (5 bases). CDR1 and CDR2 (germline): SGHVS, FNYEAQ. Trimming took 5 bases from V and 5 from J, leaving 12 bases between them. There are 13 residues in the CDR3.

The chain has TRBV6-1 and TRBJ2-7; 9 bases agree with TRBD2. V lost 8 bases and J lost 6; bases outside the gene matches: 5. The length of the CDR3 is 12 residues. Germline V lookup: CDR1 MNHNS, CDR2 SASEGT. CDR3 sequence (DNA): TGTGCCAGCCAGGCGGGAGGGATCGAGCAGTACTTC. Its translation: CASQAGGIEQYF.